The 26 T cell receptor beta chains presented below share a single source sample, sequenced in a study of molecular identifiers for immune sequencing clone quantification. TCRdb recomputed calls from the PCR reads with MiXCR, one row per CDR3 protein. The sample consists of more than 250,000 distinct CDR3 sequences, about 22% of them appearing once. The sequenced sample was naive CD8+ T cells from blood, with Jurkat cell RNA spiked in. This sample's subset: FACS-sorted CD8+CD4-CCR7+CD45RA+ naive T cells. These receptors were obtained from a human donor in good health. Some libraries in this study had Jurkat cell RNA spiked in.

V gene TRBV20-1 combines with J gene TRBJ2-7; TRBD2 agrees at 12 bases. This CDR3 is built from 17 residues. J gave up 0 bases and V 5 bases, and 11 bases lay outside the gene matches. CDR1 and CDR2 (germline): DFQATT, SNEGSKA (reference sequence). CDR3 bases: TGCAGTGCTTTCGGGGGACTAGCGGGTCGTAGCTCCTACGAGCAGTACTTC. Translating gives CSAFGGLAGRSSYEQYF.

On this clonotype itself: Possible read error: a much larger clone is one base away. The rearrangement links TRBV6-5 to TRBJ2-3, with D possibly being TRBD2 (5 bases). The CDR3 has 16 amino acids. Germline-derived CDR1 and CDR2 are MNHEY and SVGAGI. This CDR3 is CASGYDETIRTDTQYF. The CDR3 bases are TGTGCCAGCGGTTACGACGAGACTATACGCACAGATACGCAGTATTTT.

In this sample, this clonotype turned up many times. The rearrangement links TRBV4-3 to TRBJ1-1; no clear D gene. In germline, CDR1 is LGHNA, CDR2 YSLEER. Trimming removed 5 bases from V and 4 bases from J, with 11 bases in between. The CDR3 consists of 13 residues. CDR3 residues: CASSSKIATEAFF. The DNA of the CDR3 is TGCGCCAGCAGCTCCAAGATAGCCACTGAAGCTTTCTTT.

This clonotype was recorded at least ten times. The V call is TRBV29-1, the J call TRBJ2-3; TRBD2 matches at 9 bases. The CDR3 is 14 amino acids. Germline V gene data show CDR1 as SQVTM and CDR2 as ANQGSEA. The junction had 6 bases not matched to a gene; V was cut back by 4 bases and J by 4 bases. Here the CDR3 DNA reads TGCAGCGTTGGACTAGCGGTGGAGCCAGATACGCAGTATTTT. Protein: CSVGLAVEPDTQYF.

This clonotype was recorded many times. V usage is TRBV5-1 and J usage is TRBJ2-7; no clear D. The V gene lost 4 bases and the J gene lost 0 bases, with 14 bases spanning the gap. Per the germline V gene, CDR1 is SGHRS and CDR2 is YFSETQ. This CDR3 comprises 15 residues. The CDR3 coding sequence is TGCGCCAGCAGCACTTCCGGACCGAGCTCCTACGAGCAGTACTTC. It codes for CASSTSGPSSYEQYF.

Note on this clonotype: This may be a read error, as it is one base from a much larger clone. The rearrangement joins TRBV4-1 to TRBJ2-1; unclear D gene. The CDR3 runs to 13 residues. V shed 1 base and J shed 14 bases, with 15 bases lying between them. The germline V gene encodes CDR1 MGHRA and CDR2 YSYEKL. DNA of the CDR3: TGCGCCAGCAGCCAAGTTGATGCTAGTAAGAAGTTCTTC. Its protein product is CASSQVDASKKFF.

Details on this clonotype: This could be a read error, since a much larger clone is one nucleotide away. The rearrangement uses TRBV7-6 and TRBJ2-2; D possibly corresponds to TRBD1 (6 bases). Germline CDR1 reads SGHVS; CDR2 reads FNYEAQ. V was clipped by 4 bases and J by 6 bases, with 15 bases between them. The CDR3 sequence is 15 residues long. The CDR3 region is CASSSRTVVAGELFF. The CDR3 nucleotides read TGTGCCAGCAGCTCACGGACAGTCGTCGCCGGGGAGCTGTTTTTT. Full variable domain (outside the CDR3, taken from reference TRBV7-6 and TRBJ2-2): GAGVSQSPRYKVTKRGQDVALRCDPISGHVSLYWYRQALGQGPEFLTYFNYEAQQDKSGLPNDRFSAERPEGSISTLTIQRTEQRDSAMYRCASSSRTVVAGELFFGEGSRLTVL.

This clonotype was observed at least ten times. This chain joins TRBV28 and TRBJ2-3, with 10 bases matching TRBD1. The CDR3 extends over 15 amino acids. Trimming at V came to 4 bases and at J to 3 bases, leaving 4 bases not matched to a gene. CDR1 and CDR2 from the germline V gene are MDHEN and SYDVKM. Here the CDR3 reads CASSYGTGETDTQYF. The CDR3 nucleotides are TGTGCCAGCAGTTACGGGACAGGGGAAACAGATACGCAGTATTTT.

This clonotype was picked up many times. The V call is TRBV30, the J call TRBJ2-7; no clear D gene. The CDR3 totals 11 residues. V lost 0 bases, J lost 5 bases, and 5 bases lay in between. Per germline, CDR1 GTSNPN and CDR2 SVGIG (reference sequence). CDR3 bases: TGTGCCTGGAGTGTACGAGACGAGCAGTACTTC. Residues: CAWSVRDEQYF.

Comments on this clonotype: This likely comes from a read error, as the CDR3 has no conserved phenylalanine or tryptophan at its end. The chain couples TRBV7-9 to TRBJ2-5; the match to TRBD2 covers 8 bases. Germline assignment: CDR1 SEHNR and CDR2 FQNEAQ (reference sequence). V lost 5 bases and J lost 2; bases outside the gene matches: 4. The CDR3 has 14 residues. The CDR3 nucleotides are TGTGCCAGCAGCAGGGCTAGCGGGCAAGAGACCCAGTACCTC. It yields the protein CASSRASGQETQYL.

Concerning this clonotype itself: This could be a read error, since a much larger clone is one nucleotide away. This chain connects TRBV11-3 to TRBJ2-1; 11 positions agree with TRBD2. The germline gives CDR1 SGHNT, CDR2 YENEEA. The CDR3 is 15 residues long. CDR3 in amino acids: CASSPGTSGINERFF. CDR3 nucleotides: TGTGCCAGCAGCCCAGGGACTAGCGGAATTAATGAGCGGTTCTTC. Full variable domain (rest looked up from reference TRBV11-3 and TRBJ2-1): EAGVVQSPRYKIIEKKQPVAFWCNPISGHNTLYWYLQNLGQGPELLIRYENEEAVDDSQLPKDRFSAERLKGVDSTLKIQPAELGDSAVYLCASSPGTSGINERFFGPGTRLTVL.

At least ten counts were recorded for this clonotype. The chain uses TRBV4-3 and TRBJ2-1; D not resolved. Germline CDR1 is LGHNA and CDR2 is YSLEER. V was pared by 0 bases and J by 5 bases, with 14 bases between. CDR3 length equals 16 residues. CDR3 coding DNA: TGCGCCAGCAGCCAAGAGAAGGTAGCCGAGAACAATGAGCAGTTCTTC. Protein sequence: CASSQEKVAENNEQFF.

Worth noting for this clonotype: One base away lies a much larger clone, so this may be a sequencing read error. The rearrangement links TRBV27 to TRBJ1-1; a possible D gene is TRBD1 (6 bases). The CDR3 covers 14 residues. Trimming removed 8 bases from V and 4 bases from J, with 17 bases in between. Looked up from germline, CDR1 is MNHEY and CDR2 is SMNVEV (reference sequence). CDR3: CASRRGGASTEAFF. CDR3 coding DNA: TGTGCCAGCCGCCGGGGGGGGGCCAGCACTGAAGCTTTCTTT.

The table lists this clonotype with many counts. V gene TRBV9 combines with J gene TRBJ2-3, with a weak D call TRBD2 (5 bases). Germline CDR1 and CDR2: SGDLS and YYNGEE. The CDR3 spans 16 residues. V lost 0 bases and J lost 0, with 11 bases in between. DNA for the CDR3: TGTGCCAGCAGCGTAGCATCGGGGAGTAGCACAGATACGCAGTATTTT. It specifies CASSVASGSSTDTQYF. The full variable domain, in which reference TRBV9 and TRBJ2-3 provide the parts outside the CDR3, is DSGVTQTPKHLITATGQRVTLRCSPRSGDLSVYWYQQSLDQGLQFLIQYYNGEERAKGNILERFSAQQFPDLHSELNLSSLELGDSALYFCASSVASGSSTDTQYFGPGTRLTVL.

This clonotype was recorded at least ten times. This rearrangement joins TRBV6-5 to TRBJ2-2, with D tentatively TRBD1 or TRBD2 (5 bases each). The CDR3 extends over 15 amino acids. CDR1 is MNHEY, CDR2 SVGAGI, per germline. Trimming stripped 4 bases from V and 1 base from J, with 10 bases between. DNA for the CDR3: TGTGCCAGCAGTTTTTGGGGGAGGAACACCGGGGAGCTGTTTTTT. Translating it yields CASSFWGRNTGELFF.

This clonotype was found many times. In DNA form, the CDR3 reads TGTGCCAGCAGTGACCGTCGGACTGAAGCTTTCTTT. Its protein product is CASSDRRTEAFF. This chain uses TRBV6-1 with TRBJ1-1; D remains ambiguous. There are 12 residues in the CDR3. Germline loops: CDR1 MNHNS, CDR2 SASEGT. V dropped 3 bases and J dropped 5 bases, with 7 bases sitting between them.

This clonotype was picked up one time. A read error is possible here, since a much larger clone lies one base away. The CDR3 does not end in the conserved phenylalanine or tryptophan, so this is likely a read error. The rearrangement links TRBV5-1 to TRBJ2-5, with TRBD1 matching over 7 bases. Germline V gene sequence: CDR1 SGHRS, CDR2 YFSETQ. The trim removed 0 bases at V and 5 bases at J, leaving 10 bases unmatched. The CDR3 has 16 residues. Here the CDR3 DNA reads TGCGCCAGCAGCTTGGCCGAGGGGGCCTCTGGGGAGACCCAGTACTCC. Its protein product is CASSLAEGASGETQYS.

This clonotype was picked up many times. The chain carries TRBV7-9 and TRBJ2-7; 8 bases line up with TRBD1. CDR3 size: 15 residues. The V and J ends lost 2 bases and 2 bases, in that order; junction bases with no gene match: 5. Germline CDR1 SEHNR, CDR2 FQNEAQ (reference sequence). CDR3: CASSLQQGEAYEQYF. DNA of the CDR3: TGTGCCAGCAGCTTACAACAGGGGGAAGCCTACGAGCAGTACTTC.

This clonotype occurred many times. This chain links TRBV13 with TRBJ2-7, with 9 bases matching TRBD1. V dropped 5 bases and J dropped 9; count of bases not matched to a gene: 5. The CDR3 sequence is 12 residues long. Germline V lookup: CDR1 PRHDT, CDR2 FYEKMQ (reference sequence). CDR3 amino acids: CASSLGQGRQYF. The DNA for the CDR3 is TGTGCCAGCAGCCTCGGACAGGGGCGGCAGTACTTC.

In the case of this clonotype: A single base separates this from a much larger clone, so it may be a read error. The rearrangement joins TRBV6-5 to TRBJ1-1; no clear D. Germline V gives CDR1 MNHEY, CDR2 SVGAGI. The CDR3 contains 14 residues. Here the CDR3 DNA reads TGTGCCCGCAGTACCGACAACATGAACACTGAAGCTTTCTTT. Translation: CARSTDNMNTEAFF.

The sample holds many counts of this clonotype. The J gene is TRBJ2-3, the V gene TRBV28, with 8 bases aligning to TRBD1. CDR1 is MDHEN and CDR2 is SYDVKM in the germline V gene. CDR3 length equals 18 residues. Germline trimming cut 7 bases from V and 4 bases from J; bases unmatched to any gene: 19. CDR3 sequence: CASTHGDRWSHSADTQYF. Written as DNA, the CDR3 is TGTGCCAGCACCCATGGGGACAGGTGGTCCCACTCCGCAGATACGCAGTATTTT. Filled out from reference TRBV28 and TRBJ2-3, the complete variable domain reads DVKVTQSSRYLVKRTGEKVFLECVQDMDHENMFWYRQDPGLGLRLIYFSYDVKMKEKGDIPEGYSVSREKKERFSLILESASTNQTSMYLCASTHGDRWSHSADTQYFGPGTRLTVL.

J is TRBJ2-3 and V is TRBV10-2; 9 bases match TRBD2. V lost 0 bases, J lost 0 bases, and 10 bases stayed unmatched. Germline assignment: CDR1 WSHSY and CDR2 SAAADI. This CDR3 spans 19 amino acids. In nucleotides, the CDR3 is TGCGCCAGCAGTGAGTCGTCGCTAGCGGGGACTACTAGCACAGATACGCAGTATTTT. It specifies CASSESSLAGTTSTDTQYF.

This clonotype has a count of ten or more. The rearrangement uses TRBV4-2 and TRBJ1-5; D is possibly TRBD1 (5 bases). V was pared by 1 base and J by 4 bases, with 5 bases between. The CDR3 is 13 residues long. CDR1 and CDR2 (germline): LGHNA, YNFKEQ. CDR3 loop: CASSQAGNQPQHF. The DNA for the CDR3 is TGTGCCAGCAGCCAAGCAGGGAATCAGCCCCAGCATTTT.

With respect to this clonotype: A much larger clone differs by one base, so this may be a read error. The conserved phenylalanine or tryptophan is not found at the CDR3 terminus, so this likely reflects a read error. The chain joins TRBV16 to TRBJ2-3; no definite D call. The germline V and J ends were trimmed by 3 bases and 2 bases, with 9 bases remaining between them. Germline V lookup: CDR1 KGHSY, CDR2 FQNENV. The CDR3 length is 14 residues. The CDR3: CASSHPQNTDTQYL. Written as DNA, the CDR3 is TGTGCCAGCAGCCATCCGCAGAACACAGATACGCAGTATCTT.

As concerns this clonotype: A read error may be the cause here, since a much bigger clone is one base away. This chain uses TRBV27 with TRBJ2-7; unclear D gene. V dropped 6 bases and J dropped 0 bases, with 12 bases sitting between them. The CDR3 covers 14 residues. Germline V gene lookup returns CDR1 MNHEY and CDR2 SMNVEV (reference sequence). The CDR3 reads CASRAVRSSYEQYF. In nucleotides, the CDR3 is TGTGCCAGCAGGGCAGTGAGGAGCTCCTACGAGCAGTACTTC.

Regarding this clonotype: A read error may explain this, as a much larger clone is one base away. This CDR3 is missing its conserved last phenylalanine or tryptophan, likely due to a read error. The rearrangement joins TRBV5-5 to TRBJ1-1; D gene unclear. The CDR3 covers 12 residues. The ends were cut back, 4 bases at V and 3 bases at J, with 7 bases in the middle. The germline V gene has CDR1 SGHKS and CDR2 YYEKEE (reference sequence). The DNA of the CDR3 is TGTGCCAGCAGCACCGAATACACTGAAGCTTTCCTT. Translating gives CASSTEYTEAFL.